This paragraph covers one T cell receptor (beta chain) sequence. Its antigen remains unidentified. The authors extracted RNA and reverse transcribed it into cDNA as the sequencing template. The protocol was immunoSEQ multiplex PCR, while the TCRdb copy is restricted to in-frame clones and leaves out a portion. The sample shows some 100,000 clones, roughly 47% of them seen only once. This sample was included in a study of CD8+ T cells in alopecia areata. Regarding the study as a whole: Only a single nonresponder existed, so baseline CD8+ expansion links stay unclear. The study also sequences resident alphabeta T cells of normal skin in scalp samples.

Noted treatment: oral pan-JAK inhibitor, 5-10 mg twice daily. From alopecia areata patients, lesional scalp punch biopsies and peripheral blood were collected. This CDR3 has 16 residues. V lost 4 bases, J lost 9 bases, and 13 bases stayed unmatched. CDR1 is SGHDT and CDR2 is YYEEEE in the germline V gene. The gene calls are TRBV5-6 and TRBJ2-1, with 10 bases fitting TRBD2. Sequenced here: CD8+ T cells sorted from blood, sampled at week 24, from a patient treated with tofacitinib. The sequence derives from a human donor with alopecia areata. The chain's CDR3 is CASSHQAGGLTREQFF. The CDR3 DNA sequence: TGTGCCAGCAGCCACCAAGCGGGAGGGCTTACACGTGAGCAGTTCTTC.